Sequencing of this TCR beta chain was carried out in a study of Ad26.COV2.S vaccination and SARS-CoV-2 variants. Study-wide context: Once, or twice with 56 days between doses, Ad26.COV2.S was given intramuscularly.

CDR1 and CDR2 (germline): SGHTA, FQGNSA. V shed 5 bases and J shed 7 bases, with 15 bases lying between them. The CDR3 has 15 amino acids. The sample holds one count of this clone. Noted treatment: some 20 received Ad26.COV2.S at low or high dose, single or two shots; roughly five received placebo; per-sample allocation not given. Sampling was done on day 63 after the first vaccine or placebo injection. Profiling relied on immunoSEQ multiplex PCR, and the TCRdb table lists in-frame clones only, not all of them. The sample comprises a few hundred thousand clones, about nine tenths of which are singletons, and around 5.5% rests with the top ten.

This receptor was taken from a person aged 18-65 years who received the Ad26.COV2.S COVID-19 vaccine or a placebo. The genes are TRBV7-2 and TRBJ1-6; D is unresolved. This sample comprised peripheral blood, obtained in a trial of Ad26.COV2.S vaccine versus placebo. CDR3 protein: CASSPSMVGNSPLHF. CDR3 nucleotides: TGTGCCAGCAGCCCATCAATGGTAGGGAATTCACCCCTCCACTTT.